This entry lists 31 T cell receptor beta chains sequenced from one sample in a study of T cells in Graves' hyperthyroidism and ophthalmopathy (dated by TCRdb to 2018 to 2020). The method behind the library was multiplex PCR. The listed sequencing device is Illumina HiSeq 2000. The TCR beta CDR3 regions were amplified from RNA transcripts. For the first round of RT-PCR on the TCR CDR3, the HTBI primer set was used together with the Qiagen OneStep RT-PCR kit. TCRdb applied fastp at Q25 and MiXCR to the public reads, then kept only in-frame beta chains. Each CDR3 protein gets just one entry, which takes the most common genes and DNA from the rows behind it. The sample data list around 420,000 distinct CDR3 sequences, and about 15% of these were observed just once. About 7.7% of the sample is held by the ten biggest clonotypes. The sample comprised blood. All receptors derive from a woman between 18 and 29 years old with Graves' hyperthyroidism.

The chain couples TRBV20-1 to TRBJ1-5; D is unclear. V was trimmed by 3 bases and J by 2 bases, leaving 17 bases between them. From germline, CDR1 is DFQATT and CDR2 SNEGSKA (reference sequence). The CDR3 totals 16 residues. Written as DNA, the CDR3 is TGCAGTGCTAGGCCCACGGGGAGTGGGGGCAATCAGCCCCAGCATTTT. It codes for CSARPTGSGGNQPQHF.

The chain couples TRBV15 to TRBJ2-5, with D perhaps matching TRBD1 (7 bases). Trimming took 0 bases from V and 4 from J, leaving 27 bases between them. The CDR3 has 20 residues. CDR1 is LNHNV and CDR2 is YYDKDF in the germline V gene (reference sequence). CDR3 sequence (DNA): TGTGCCACCAGCAGAGATCCAACTAGCAACCCCTTTGCAGGGGGAGAGACCCAGTACTTC. It encodes CATSRDPTSNPFAGGETQYF.

Ten or more counts support this clonotype. The chain recombines TRBV24-1 with TRBJ2-7; 7 nucleotides line up with TRBD1. From germline, CDR1 is KGHDR and CDR2 SFDVKD. This CDR3 has 15 amino acids. V was pared by 1 base and J by 5 bases, with 7 bases of the junction left unmatched. This chain's CDR3 is CATSDFGQGVHEQYF. CDR3 in DNA: TGTGCCACCAGTGATTTCGGGCAGGGGGTCCACGAGCAGTACTTC.

At least ten counts were recorded for this clonotype. J is TRBJ2-3 and V is TRBV5-1; a weak D match, TRBD1 (6 bases). Germline CDR1 and CDR2: SGHRS and YFSETQ. CDR3 length equals 13 residues. The ends were cut back, 0 bases at V and 5 bases at J, with 7 bases in the middle. In nucleotides, the CDR3 is TGCGCCAGCAGCTTGGCAGGGGAAGATACGCAGTATTTT. Translation gives CASSLAGEDTQYF.

The table lists this clonotype with a count of one. Germline is not matched at one junction end, which may reflect a read error. The V gene is TRBV7-7, the J gene TRBJ2-2; D call uncertain. The length of the CDR3 is 12 residues. CDR1 and CDR2 from the germline V gene are SSHAT and FNYEAQ (reference sequence). The CDR3 DNA sequence: TGTGCTAGCAGTACAGAAGCTGGGGAGCTGTTTTTT. Its translation: CASSTEAGELFF.

The chain carries TRBV3-1 and TRBJ1-2, with unresolved D. The CDR3 totals 14 residues. The V gene's germline CDR1 is LGHDT and CDR2 YNNKEL (reference sequence). The V end was cut by 3 bases, the J end by 8 bases, with 16 bases between. The CDR3 protein is CASSHHPGIDGYTF. CDR3 coding DNA: TGTGCCAGCAGCCACCATCCCGGTATTGACGGCTACACCTTC.

This clonotype came up once. The J gene is TRBJ2-2, the V gene TRBV5-1; D remains unclear. Between the trimmed V and J ends, which lost 5 bases and 0 bases, there was a span of 11 bases. The CDR3 loop spans 15 amino acids. The germline V gene has CDR1 SGHRS and CDR2 YFSETQ. The CDR3, as DNA: TGCGCCAGCAGGCCCGACTCCGCGAACACCGGGGAGCTGTTTTTT. It is translated as CASRPDSANTGELFF.

This clonotype has a count of ten or more. The chain has TRBV19 and TRBJ1-2; unclear D gene. Trimming took off 3 bases at V and 4 bases at J, with 9 bases between the two ends. This CDR3 comprises 13 residues. Germline assignment: CDR1 LNHDA and CDR2 SQIVND (reference sequence). The CDR3 loop reads CASSIGSSYGYTF. CDR3 DNA: TGTGCCAGTAGTATTGGTTCGAGCTATGGCTACACCTTC. Full variable domain (missing parts from reference TRBV19 and TRBJ1-2): DGGITQSPKYLFRKEGQNVTLSCEQNLNHDAMYWYRQDPGQGLRLIYYSQIVNDFQKGDIAEGYSVSREKKESFPLTVTSAQKNPTAFYLCASSIGSSYGYTFGSGTRLTVV.

Many counts were recorded for this clonotype. This sequence joins TRBV7-2 and TRBJ2-7, with TRBD2 matching over 9 bases. The germline gives CDR1 SGHTA, CDR2 FQGNSA. V lost 5 bases, J lost 0 bases, and 5 bases stayed unmatched. The CDR3 runs to 15 residues. The CDR3 coding sequence is TGTGCCAGCAGCCAAGCGGGGGGCCTCTCCTACGAGCAGTACTTC. Translation gives CASSQAGGLSYEQYF.

The sample holds many counts of this clonotype. V gene TRBV10-3 combines with J gene TRBJ1-5, with D uncertain. V was shortened by 10 bases and J by 9 bases, with 4 bases between the two germline ends. Germline CDR1 reads ENHRY; CDR2 reads SYGVKD. The CDR3 has 8 residues. This CDR3 reads CAKRPQHF. The CDR3, as DNA: TGTGCCAAACGGCCCCAGCATTTT.

This clonotype was recorded at least ten times. V is TRBV9 and J is TRBJ2-5; D remains unclear. The CDR3 spans 13 residues. Between the trimmed V and J ends, which lost 0 bases and 9 bases, there was a span of 12 bases. Germline CDR1 SGDLS, CDR2 YYNGEE. The DNA for the CDR3 is TGTGCCAGCAGCGTAGGGTCTGTTGGGCCCCAGTACTTC. Its protein is CASSVGSVGPQYF.

In DNA form, the CDR3 reads TGTGCCAGTGGTCCCCGCGGACAGGGATATATTGATGAAAAACTGTTTTTT. This encodes CASGPRGQGYIDEKLFF. V usage is TRBV19 and J usage is TRBJ1-4; 8 bases align to TRBD1. Germline trimming cut 8 bases from V and 6 bases from J; bases unmatched to any gene: 17. The CDR3 covers 17 residues. CDR1 and CDR2 from the germline V gene are LNHDA and SQIVND (reference sequence). Full variable domain (outside the CDR3, taken from reference TRBV19 and TRBJ1-4): DGGITQSPKYLFRKEGQNVTLSCEQNLNHDAMYWYRQDPGQGLRLIYYSQIVNDFQKGDIAEGYSVSREKKESFPLTVTSAQKNPTAFYLCASGPRGQGYIDEKLFFGSGTQLSVL.

This clonotype has a handful of counts. The gene calls are TRBV20-1 and TRBJ2-2, with D possibly TRBD2 on 5 matching bases. The CDR3 totals 15 residues. Germline CDR1 DFQATT, CDR2 SNEGSKA (reference sequence). V was pared by 2 bases and J by 3 bases, with 13 bases between. The chain's CDR3 is CSARRFTRDTGELFF. DNA of the CDR3: TGCAGTGCTAGAAGATTCACTAGGGACACCGGGGAGCTGTTTTTT.

This clonotype was recorded many times. This sequence joins TRBV11-3 and TRBJ2-1; unclear D gene. V was trimmed by 5 bases and J by 5 bases, leaving 4 bases between them. Germline V gene lookup returns CDR1 SGHNT and CDR2 YENEEA. This CDR3 comprises 11 residues. For the CDR3, the DNA is TGTGCCAGCAGCCGGGACAATGAGCAGTTCTTC. Translation: CASSRDNEQFF.

This clonotype was found many times. The chain links TRBV6-2 or TRBV6-3 to TRBJ1-5, with a weak D call TRBD1 (5 bases). The ends were cut back, 5 bases at V and 4 bases at J, with 15 bases in the middle. The germline CDR1 and CDR2 sequences are MNHEY and SVGEGT. This CDR3 spans 15 amino acids. CDR3 sequence: CASSLRRGENQPQHF. CDR3 in DNA: TGTGCCAGCAGTCTTCGGCGGGGGGAAAATCAGCCCCAGCATTTT.

The chain recombines TRBV6-2 or TRBV6-3 with TRBJ2-3, with D possibly matching TRBD1 (7 bases). CDR3 length equals 15 residues. Germline-derived CDR1 and CDR2 are MNHEY and SVGEGT. DNA of the CDR3: TGTGCGCTAGGGGGCCTAGCGAGATCCACAGATACGCAGTATTTT. Protein sequence: CALGGLARSTDTQYF.

The V and J genes are TRBV5-1 and TRBJ1-2; 8 nucleotides line up with TRBD1. The V and J ends lost 3 bases and 0 bases, in that order; junction bases with no gene match: 4. The CDR3 covers 15 residues. Per germline, CDR1 SGHRS and CDR2 YFSETQ. CDR3 DNA sequence: TGCGCCAGCAGCTACGAGACAGGGGCTAACTATGGCTACACCTTC. Its translation: CASSYETGANYGYTF.

The sample holds many counts of this clonotype. The chain carries TRBV6-1 and TRBJ2-7, with 8 bases lining up with TRBD1. After removal of 5 bases from V and 6 bases from J, the junction contained 12 bases not matched to a gene. This CDR3 spans 15 amino acids. Germline V gives CDR1 MNHNS, CDR2 SASEGT. This chain's CDR3 is CASSPGQGRLTEQYF. In DNA form, the CDR3 reads TGTGCCAGCAGTCCAGGACAGGGCCGCCTTACCGAGCAGTACTTC.

The chain employs TRBV10-3 and TRBJ2-5, with 11 positions matching TRBD2. The CDR3 loop spans 13 amino acids. Per germline, CDR1 ENHRY and CDR2 SYGVKD. The J segment lost 5 bases and the V segment lost 9 bases, leaving 5 bases of the junction unmatched. CDR3 in amino acids: CAISGRAEETQYF. CDR3 in DNA: TGTGCCATTAGCGGGAGGGCCGAGGAGACCCAGTACTTC.

The chain recombines TRBV12-3 or TRBV12-4 with TRBJ2-3; the match to TRBD2 covers 7 bases. Trimming removed 3 bases from V and 4 bases from J; junction bases left unmatched: 10. CDR3 length: 16 amino acids. CDR3 sequence: CASSLYRGEIADTQYF. The CDR3 nucleotides are TGTGCCAGCAGTTTGTACCGGGGGGAAATAGCAGATACGCAGTATTTT.

The gene calls are TRBV11-3 and TRBJ2-5; 8 positions match TRBD2. Trimming cost V 4 bases and J 7 bases; bases outside gene matches: 8. The CDR3 totals 14 residues. Germline CDR1 SGHNT, CDR2 YENEEA. CDR3 nucleotide sequence: TGTGCCAGCAGCTCCCGGGGGGCGGGGGGGACCCAGTACTTC. This encodes CASSSRGAGGTQYF.

This clonotype was seen a handful of times. This rearrangement joins TRBV4-1 to TRBJ1-5; TRBD1 might be the D (5 bases). The length of the CDR3 is 14 residues. V lost 3 bases to trimming and J lost 5 bases, with 11 bases between them. Germline-derived CDR1 and CDR2 are MGHRA and YSYEKL. In DNA, the CDR3 is TGCGCCAGCAGCCAGAGCTCGGGGGATCAGCCCCAGCATTTT. Protein: CASSQSSGDQPQHF.

The genes are TRBV20-1 and TRBJ1-5; 12 nucleotides agree with TRBD1. Unmatched junction bases numbered 10, after V lost 1 base and J lost 3 bases. Germline lookup yields CDR1 DFQATT and CDR2 SNEGSKA (reference sequence). CDR3 length equals 18 residues. CDR3 sequence reads: CSARAGTGGAEDNQPQHF. In nucleotides, the CDR3 is TGCAGTGCTAGAGCCGGGACAGGGGGCGCCGAGGACAATCAGCCCCAGCATTTT.

This clonotype was seen many times. The chain links TRBV18 to TRBJ2-7; TRBD2 agrees at 10 bases. V shed 2 bases and J 0 bases; nucleotides not matched to a gene: 1. CDR1 and CDR2 (germline): KGHSH, LQKENI. This CDR3 spans 15 amino acids. For the CDR3, the DNA is TGTGCCAGCTCACCAAGCGGGGGGGCCTCCTACGAGCAGTACTTC. Its protein product is CASSPSGGASYEQYF.

This clonotype was detected ten times or more. The chain employs TRBV28 and TRBJ1-1, with D possibly being TRBD1 (6 bases). Per germline, CDR1 MDHEN and CDR2 SYDVKM. Trimming took 6 bases from V and 6 from J, leaving 20 bases between them. This CDR3 is built from 15 residues. CDR3 bases: TGTGCCAGCAGCAGCGGGGGTGCGGGGGGCGCTGAAGCTTTCTTT. Protein sequence: CASSSGGAGGAEAFF.

This clonotype has ten or more counts. This chain uses TRBV7-2 with TRBJ2-5, with 7 bases fitting TRBD1. With 4 bases clipped from V and 4 bases from J, the junction kept 6 bases outside the gene matches. Germline CDR1 reads SGHTA; CDR2 reads FQGNSA. This CDR3 is 14 amino acids long. CDR3 protein: CASSSTPGGETQYF. The CDR3 DNA sequence: TGTGCCAGCAGCTCCACCCCAGGGGGAGAGACCCAGTACTTC. Full variable domain (remainder filled in from reference TRBV7-2 and TRBJ2-5): GAGVSQSPSNKVTEKGKDVELRCDPISGHTALYWYRQSLGQGLEFLIYFQGNSAPDKSGLPSDRFSAERTGGSVSTLTIQRTQQEDSAVYLCASSSTPGGETQYFGPGTRLLVL.

This clonotype was observed at least ten times. The rearrangement links TRBV12-3 or TRBV12-4 to TRBJ1-6; D not certain. The CDR3 is 16 residues long. V shed 3 bases and J shed 0 bases, with 9 bases lying between them. This chain's CDR3 is CASSFRDSSYNSPLHF. The CDR3 region has the DNA TGTGCCAGCAGTTTCCGGGATAGCTCCTATAATTCACCCCTCCACTTT.

CDR3 coding DNA: TGTGCCAGCAGACAATCTGTGGGACGGTCTGAAGCTTTCTTT. It specifies CASRQSVGRSEAFF. The V call is TRBV11-2, the J call TRBJ1-1; a weak D match, TRBD1 (5 bases). The CDR3 loop spans 14 amino acids. In germline, CDR1 is SGHAT, CDR2 FQNNGV. With 6 bases removed from V and 6 bases from J, the gap between germline ends came to 17 bases.

This clonotype was found many times. V and J are TRBV6-1 and TRBJ2-5; D is uncertain. The ends were cut back, 8 bases at V and 5 bases at J, with 18 bases in the middle. Germline values: CDR1 MNHNS, CDR2 SASEGT. The CDR3 is made up of 14 amino acids. The CDR3 coding sequence is TGTGCCAGCTCCTCACTGGGCAGTGGGGAGACCCAGTACTTC. As protein: CASSSLGSGETQYF.

This clonotype has a handful of counts. A much larger clone lies a single base off, so this may be a read error. The chain has TRBV28 and TRBJ1-5; TRBD1 matches at 7 bases. The J segment lost 4 bases and the V segment lost 8 bases, leaving 14 bases of the junction unmatched. CDR1 and CDR2 from the germline V gene are MDHEN and SYDVKM. This CDR3 has 16 amino acids. The CDR3 here is CASADQVGTDNQPQHF. The CDR3 DNA reads TGTGCCAGCGCCGATCAAGTCGGGACAGATAATCAGCCCCAGCATTTT.

This clonotype was found many times. The gene calls are TRBV18 and TRBJ2-7, with D unresolved. Germline CDR1 is KGHSH and CDR2 is LQKENI. The CDR3 runs to 12 residues. The V gene lost 2 bases and the J gene lost 4 bases, with 6 bases spanning the gap. The CDR3 region has the DNA TGTGCCAGCTCACCATGGGGTTACGAGCAGTACTTC. This translates into CASSPWGYEQYF.